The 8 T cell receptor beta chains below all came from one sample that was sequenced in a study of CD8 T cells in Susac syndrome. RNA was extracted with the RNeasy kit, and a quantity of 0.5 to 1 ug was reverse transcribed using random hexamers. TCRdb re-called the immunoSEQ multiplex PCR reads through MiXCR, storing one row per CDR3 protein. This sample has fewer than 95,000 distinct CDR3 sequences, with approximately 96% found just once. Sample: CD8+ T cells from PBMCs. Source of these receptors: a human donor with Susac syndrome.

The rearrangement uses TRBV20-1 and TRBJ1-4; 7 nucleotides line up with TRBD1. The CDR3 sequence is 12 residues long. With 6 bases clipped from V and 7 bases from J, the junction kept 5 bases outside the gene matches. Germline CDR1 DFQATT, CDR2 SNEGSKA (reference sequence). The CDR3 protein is CSAHSGGEKLFF. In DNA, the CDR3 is TGCAGTGCGCATTCAGGGGGTGAAAAACTGTTTTTT.

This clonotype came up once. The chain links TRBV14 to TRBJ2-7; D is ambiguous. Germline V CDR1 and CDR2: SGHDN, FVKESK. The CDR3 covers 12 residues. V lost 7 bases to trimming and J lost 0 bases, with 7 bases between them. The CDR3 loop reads CASNDNSYEQYF. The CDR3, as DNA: TGTGCCAGCAATGACAACTCCTACGAGCAGTACTTC.

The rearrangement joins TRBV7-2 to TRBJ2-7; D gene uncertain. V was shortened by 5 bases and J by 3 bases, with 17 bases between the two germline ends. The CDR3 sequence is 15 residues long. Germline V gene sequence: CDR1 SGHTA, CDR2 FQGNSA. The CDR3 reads CASSPGFSRHYEQYF. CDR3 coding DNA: TGTGCCAGCAGCCCCGGGTTCAGTCGGCACTACGAGCAGTACTTC.

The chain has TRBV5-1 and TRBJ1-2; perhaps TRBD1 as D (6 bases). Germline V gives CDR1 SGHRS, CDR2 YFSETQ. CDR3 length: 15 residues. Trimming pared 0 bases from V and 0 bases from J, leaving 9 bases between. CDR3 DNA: TGCGCCAGCAGCTTGGGGGCAGGGGCTAACTATGGCTACACCTTC. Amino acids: CASSLGAGANYGYTF.

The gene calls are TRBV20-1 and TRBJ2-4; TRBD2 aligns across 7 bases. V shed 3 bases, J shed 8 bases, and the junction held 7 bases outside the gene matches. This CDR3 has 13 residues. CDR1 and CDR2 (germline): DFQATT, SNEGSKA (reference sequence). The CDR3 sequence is CSARGGLRDIQYF. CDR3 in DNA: TGCAGTGCTAGGGGGGGACTAAGGGACATTCAGTACTTC.

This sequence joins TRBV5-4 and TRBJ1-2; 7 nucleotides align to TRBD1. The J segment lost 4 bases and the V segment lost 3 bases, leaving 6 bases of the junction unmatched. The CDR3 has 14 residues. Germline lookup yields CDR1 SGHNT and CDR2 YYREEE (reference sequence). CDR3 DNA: TGTGCCAGCAGCTCATATGGGACAGCCTATGGCTACACCTTC. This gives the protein CASSSYGTAYGYTF.

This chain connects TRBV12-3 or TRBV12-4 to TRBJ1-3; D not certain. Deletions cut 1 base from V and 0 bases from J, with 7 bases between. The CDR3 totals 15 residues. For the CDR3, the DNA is TGTGCCAGCAGTTTAGACGGAATCTCTGGAAACACCATATATTTT. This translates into CASSLDGISGNTIYF.

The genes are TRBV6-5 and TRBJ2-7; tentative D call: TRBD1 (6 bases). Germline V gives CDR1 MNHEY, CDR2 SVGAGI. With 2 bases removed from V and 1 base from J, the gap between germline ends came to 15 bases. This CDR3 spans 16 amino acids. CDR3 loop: CASSYAYRTDSYEQYF. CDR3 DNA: TGTGCCAGCAGTTACGCTTACCGGACAGATTCCTACGAGCAGTACTTC.